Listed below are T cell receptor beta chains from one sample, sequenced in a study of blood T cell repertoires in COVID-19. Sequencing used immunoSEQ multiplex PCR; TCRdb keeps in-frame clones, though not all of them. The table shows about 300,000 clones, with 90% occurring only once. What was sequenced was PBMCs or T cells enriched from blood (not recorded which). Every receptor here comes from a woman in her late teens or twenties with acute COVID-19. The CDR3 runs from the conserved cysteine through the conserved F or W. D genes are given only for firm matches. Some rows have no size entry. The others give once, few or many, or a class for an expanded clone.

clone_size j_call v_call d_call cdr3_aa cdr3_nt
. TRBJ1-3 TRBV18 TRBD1 CASSEGQLSGNTIYF TGTGCCAGCTCGGAGGGACAGTTGTCTGGAAACACCATATATTTT
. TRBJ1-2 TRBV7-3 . CASSLQAGDYGYTF TGTGCCAGCAGCTTACAAGCCGGGGACTATGGCTACACCTTC
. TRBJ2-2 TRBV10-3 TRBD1 CAMTTGDTGELFF TGTGCCATGACGACAGGGGACACCGGGGAGCTGTTTTTT
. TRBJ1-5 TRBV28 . CASSGRGVYSNQPQHF TGTGCCAGCAGTGGGCGGGGGGTTTATAGCAATCAGCCCCAGCATTTT
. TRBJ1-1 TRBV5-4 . CASSLVAGGTEAFF TGTGCCAGCAGCTTGGTGGCCGGCGGCACTGAAGCTTTCTTT
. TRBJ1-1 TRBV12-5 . CASGLGQVAEAFF TGTGCTAGTGGTTTGGGACAGGTGGCTGAAGCTTTCTTT
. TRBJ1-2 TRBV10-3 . CATTGRRGACTF TGTGCCACCACGGGGAGGAGGGGTGCTTGTACCTTC
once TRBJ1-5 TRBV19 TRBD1 CASRDREYQPQHF TGTGCCAGTAGGGACAGGGAATATCAGCCCCAGCATTTT
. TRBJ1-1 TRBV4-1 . CASSQGEGVNTEAFF TGCGCCAGCAGCCAAGGGGAAGGGGTGAACACTGAAGCTTTCTTT
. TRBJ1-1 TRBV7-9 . CASSSKPGHEAFF TGTGCCAGCAGCTCGAAGCCAGGCCATGAAGCTTTCTTT
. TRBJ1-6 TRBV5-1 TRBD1 CASSPGQGDSPLHF TGCGCCAGCAGCCCAGGACAGGGGGACTCACCCCTCCACTTT
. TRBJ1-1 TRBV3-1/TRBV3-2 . CASSQGGVTGAFF TGTGCCAGCAGCCAAGGAGGAGTAACGGGAGCTTTCTTT
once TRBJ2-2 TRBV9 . CASSHKNTGELFF TGTGCCAGCAGCCACAAGAACACCGGGGAGCTGTTTTTT
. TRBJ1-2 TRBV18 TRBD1 CASSPQDRSYGYTF TGTGCCAGCTCACCACAGGACAGGAGCTATGGCTACACCTTC
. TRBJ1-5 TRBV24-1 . CATSDLGRRRNQPQHF TGTGCCACCAGTGATTTAGGTCGACGGAGGAATCAGCCCCAGCATTTT
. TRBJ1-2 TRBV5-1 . CASSLEGALSYGYTF TGCGCCAGCAGCTTGGAAGGGGCCCTTAGCTATGGCTACACCTTC
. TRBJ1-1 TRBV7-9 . CASSFGRGWTEAFF TGTGCCAGCAGCTTCGGTAGGGGTTGGACTGAAGCTTTCTTT
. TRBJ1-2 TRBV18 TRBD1 CASSQRDRDGGYTF TGTGCCAGCTCACAAAGGGACAGGGATGGAGGCTACACCTTC
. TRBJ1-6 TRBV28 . CASSLTGRVSPLHF TGTGCCAGCAGCCTTACAGGGAGAGTTTCACCCCTCCACTTT
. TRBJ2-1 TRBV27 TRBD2 CASSFGASGRASRHEQFF TGTGCCAGCAGTTTTGGGGCTAGCGGGAGGGCCTCCAGACATGAGCAGTTCTTC
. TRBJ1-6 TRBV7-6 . CASSLNPVKYSPLHF TGTGCCAGCAGCTTAAATCCGGTTAAGTATTCACCCCTCCACTTT
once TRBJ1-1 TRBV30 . CAWSRGGTEAFF TGTGCCTGGAGTAGGGGGGGCACTGAAGCTTTCTTT
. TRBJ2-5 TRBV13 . CASSLGQGGETQYF TGTGCCAGCAGCTTAGGACAGGGTGGGGAGACCCAGTACTTC
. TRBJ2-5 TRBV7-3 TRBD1 CASSSETGLRETQYF TGTGCCAGCAGCTCGGAGACAGGGCTTAGAGAGACCCAGTACTTC